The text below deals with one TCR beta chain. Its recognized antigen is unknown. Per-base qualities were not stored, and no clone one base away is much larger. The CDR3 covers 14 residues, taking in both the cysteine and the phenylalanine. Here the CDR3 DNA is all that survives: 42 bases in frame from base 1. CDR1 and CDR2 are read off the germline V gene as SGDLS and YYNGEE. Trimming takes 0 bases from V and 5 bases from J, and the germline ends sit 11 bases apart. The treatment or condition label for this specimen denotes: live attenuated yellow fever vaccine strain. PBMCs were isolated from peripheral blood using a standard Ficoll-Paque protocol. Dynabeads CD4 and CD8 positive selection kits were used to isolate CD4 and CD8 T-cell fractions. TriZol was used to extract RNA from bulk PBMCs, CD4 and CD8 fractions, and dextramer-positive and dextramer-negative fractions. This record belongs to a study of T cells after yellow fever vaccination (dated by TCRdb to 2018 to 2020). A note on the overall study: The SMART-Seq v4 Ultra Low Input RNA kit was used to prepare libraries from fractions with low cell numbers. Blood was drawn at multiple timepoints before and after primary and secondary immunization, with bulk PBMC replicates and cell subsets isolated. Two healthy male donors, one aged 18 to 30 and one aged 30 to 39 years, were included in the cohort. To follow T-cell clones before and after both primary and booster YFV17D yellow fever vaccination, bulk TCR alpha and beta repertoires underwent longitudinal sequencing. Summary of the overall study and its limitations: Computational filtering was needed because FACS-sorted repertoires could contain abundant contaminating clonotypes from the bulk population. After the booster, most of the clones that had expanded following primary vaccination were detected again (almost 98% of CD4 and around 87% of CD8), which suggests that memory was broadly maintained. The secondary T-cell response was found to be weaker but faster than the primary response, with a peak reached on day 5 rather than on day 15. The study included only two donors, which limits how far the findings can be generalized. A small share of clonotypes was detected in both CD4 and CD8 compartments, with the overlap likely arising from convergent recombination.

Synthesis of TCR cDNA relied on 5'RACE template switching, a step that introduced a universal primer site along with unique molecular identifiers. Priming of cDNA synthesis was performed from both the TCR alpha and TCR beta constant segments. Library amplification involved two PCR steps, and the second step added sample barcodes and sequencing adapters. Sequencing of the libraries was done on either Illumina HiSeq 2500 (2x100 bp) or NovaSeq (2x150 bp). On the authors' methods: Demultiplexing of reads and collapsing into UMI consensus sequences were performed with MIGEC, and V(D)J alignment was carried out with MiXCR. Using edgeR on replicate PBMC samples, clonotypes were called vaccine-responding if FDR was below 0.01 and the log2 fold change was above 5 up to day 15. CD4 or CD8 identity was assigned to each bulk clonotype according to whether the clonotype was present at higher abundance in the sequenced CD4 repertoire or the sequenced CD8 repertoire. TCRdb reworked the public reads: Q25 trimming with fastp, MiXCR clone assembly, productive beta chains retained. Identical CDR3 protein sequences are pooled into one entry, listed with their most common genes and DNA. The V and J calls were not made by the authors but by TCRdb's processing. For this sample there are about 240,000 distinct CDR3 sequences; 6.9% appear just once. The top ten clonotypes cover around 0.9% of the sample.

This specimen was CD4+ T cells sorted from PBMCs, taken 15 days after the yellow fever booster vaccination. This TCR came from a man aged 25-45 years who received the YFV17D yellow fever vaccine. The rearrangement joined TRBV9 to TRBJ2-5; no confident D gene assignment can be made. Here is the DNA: TGTGCCAGCAGCGTAGCGGTAGTGGGGGAGACCCAGTACTTC. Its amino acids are CASSVAVVGETQYF. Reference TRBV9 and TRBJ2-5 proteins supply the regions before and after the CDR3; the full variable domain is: DSGVTQTPKHLITATGQRVTLRCSPRSGDLSVYWYQQSLDQGLQFLIQYYNGEERAKGNILERFSAQQFPDLHSELNLSSLELGDSALYFCASSVAVVGETQYFGPGTRLLVL.